The 21 T cell receptor beta chains reported below all come from one sample, sequenced in a study of response to subunit inactivated influenza vaccine. TCRdb reanalysed the RT-PCR reads using MiXCR and keeps one entry per CDR3 protein. The data contain about 620,000 distinct CDR3 sequences, around 10% of them singletons. This sample was shared with a second study, whose subject was T cells expressing NK-cell markers. That work contributes: 5'RACE template switching built TCR beta cDNA with unique molecular identifiers.

The sample in question was PBMCs from blood, obtained on the day of vaccination. These receptor sequences come from a man aged 50 to 59 who received an inactivated influenza vaccine.

V usage is TRBV4-1 and J usage is TRBJ2-1; D gene ambiguous. V was shortened by 1 base and J by 5 bases, with 9 bases between the two germline ends. The germline V gene encodes CDR1 MGHRA and CDR2 YSYEKL. The CDR3 is 14 residues long. As DNA, the CDR3 is TGCGCCAGCAGCCAAGGAGAAGTCAACAATGAGCAGTTCTTC. Residues: CASSQGEVNNEQFF.

The sample holds one count of this clonotype. Germline and junction disagree at one end, which may indicate a read error. This rearrangement joins TRBV6-5 to TRBJ1-2; no definite D call. CDR3 length: 13 residues. Germline V lookup: CDR1 MNHEY, CDR2 SVGAGI. CDR3 bases: TGTGCCAGCAGTTACTCGCTCGGGCAGGTCCCTTGCTTC. Residues: CASSYSLGQVPCF.

This clonotype was detected a few times. This rearrangement joins TRBV9 to TRBJ2-3; perhaps D is TRBD1 or TRBD2 (6 bases each). Germline V CDR1 and CDR2: SGDLS, YYNGEE. This CDR3 region has 16 residues. Trimming took 0 bases from V and 8 from J, leaving 19 bases between them. The CDR3 nucleotides are TGTGCCAGCAGCGTAGGCGGGACAAGTAAGGTATTTACGCAGTATTTT. Translating gives CASSVGGTSKVFTQYF.

The chain recombines TRBV10-3 with TRBJ1-5; 7 bases align to TRBD1. This CDR3 contains 14 residues. The V gene end was trimmed by 3 bases and the J gene end by 7 bases; junction bases not matched to a gene: 6. Germline V gene sequence: CDR1 ENHRY, CDR2 SYGVKD. CDR3 sequence (DNA): TGTGCCATCAGTGACGGACAGGATAAGCAGCCCCAGCATTTT. Its translation: CAISDGQDKQPQHF.

This clonotype was seen more than once but under ten times. The gene calls are TRBV2 and TRBJ2-3; 7 nucleotides line up with TRBD1. This CDR3 comprises 15 residues. Germline V gene lookup returns CDR1 SNHLY and CDR2 FYNNEI. The J segment lost 1 base and the V segment lost 1 base, leaving 2 bases of the junction unmatched. The DNA of the CDR3 is TGTGCCAGCAGTGAAGGAACAGGGGGCACAGATACGCAGTATTTT. It encodes CASSEGTGGTDTQYF.

This chain joins TRBV18 and TRBJ2-7; D gene unclear. This CDR3 contains 14 residues. The V gene's germline CDR1 is KGHSH and CDR2 LQKENI. V was clipped by 0 bases and J by 3 bases, with 9 bases between them. CDR3 amino acids: CASSPPRPNYEQYF. The CDR3 region has the DNA TGTGCCAGCTCACCACCGAGACCCAACTACGAGCAGTACTTC. Full variable domain (missing parts from reference TRBV18 and TRBJ2-7): NAGVMQNPRHLVRRRGQEARLRCSPMKGHSHVYWYRQLPEEGLKFMVYLQKENIIDESGMPKERFSAEFPKEGPSILRIQQVVRGDSAAYFCASSPPRPNYEQYFGPGTRLTVT.

This chain uses TRBV9 with TRBJ2-3, with unresolved D. The V and J ends lost 3 bases and 6 bases respectively, with 14 bases between them. Germline V gene lookup returns CDR1 SGDLS and CDR2 YYNGEE. The CDR3 is made up of 14 amino acids. This chain's CDR3 is CASSARTGWDTQYF. The CDR3 coding sequence is TGTGCCAGCAGCGCCCGGACGGGCTGGGATACGCAGTATTTT.

In its sample, this clonotype was seen a few times. The chain employs TRBV4-3 and TRBJ2-5, with TRBD2 matching 8 bases. V trimming: 2 bases; J trimming: 2 bases; junction bases outside the gene matches: 10. The CDR3 sequence is 17 residues long. Germline values: CDR1 LGHNA, CDR2 YSLEER. The CDR3: CASSQSFSSGLQETQYF. CDR3 bases: TGCGCCAGCAGCCAAAGTTTCTCTAGCGGGTTACAAGAGACCCAGTACTTC.

The chain uses TRBV29-1 and TRBJ2-1; D call uncertain. Trimming shortened V by 3 bases and J by 4 bases, and 10 bases separated the two germline ends. CDR3 length equals 13 residues. Germline CDR1 reads SQVTM; CDR2 reads ANQGSEA. The CDR3 sequence: CSVEESIYNEQFF. CDR3 in DNA: TGCAGCGTTGAGGAGTCCATTTACAATGAGCAGTTCTTC.

This rearrangement joins TRBV5-4 to TRBJ2-5; D perhaps matches TRBD2 (6 bases). This CDR3 spans 16 amino acids. Per the germline V gene, CDR1 is SGHNT and CDR2 is YYREEE (reference sequence). The V end was cut by 4 bases, the J end by 3 bases, with 19 bases between. Here the CDR3 reads CASSKGTQTPKETQYF. The CDR3 DNA follows: TGTGCCAGCAGCAAAGGGACTCAGACACCTAAAGAGACCCAGTACTTC. Full variable domain (rest looked up from reference TRBV5-4 and TRBJ2-5): ETGVTQSPTHLIKTRGQQVTLRCSSQSGHNTVSWYQQALGQGPQFIFQYYREEENGRGNFPPRFSGLQFPNYSSELNVNALELDDSALYLCASSKGTQTPKETQYFGPGTRLLVL.

In its sample, this clonotype was seen a few times. The chain employs TRBV7-8 and TRBJ2-5, with TRBD2 identical over 8 bases. Germline V lookup: CDR1 SGHVS, CDR2 FQNEAQ. There are 13 residues in the CDR3. J was trimmed by 4 bases and V by 8 bases; bases with no gene match: 6. Here the CDR3 DNA reads TGTGCCAGCCGGGGGGGCCGGAGAGAGACCCAGTACTTC. It is translated as CASRGGRRETQYF.

This clonotype was picked up many times. This chain joins TRBV9 and TRBJ2-3; D call uncertain. The CDR3 runs to 13 residues. CDR1 SGDLS and CDR2 YYNGEE come from the germline V gene. Trimming left V 0 bases short and J 4 bases short, with 6 bases between. Here the CDR3 reads CASSVGSPDTQYF. CDR3 in DNA: TGTGCCAGCAGCGTAGGGTCTCCAGATACGCAGTATTTT.

The V gene is TRBV7-9, the J gene TRBJ2-1; 7 nucleotides align to TRBD2. CDR1 SEHNR and CDR2 FQNEAQ come from the germline V gene (reference sequence). V shed 7 bases and J 4 bases; nucleotides not matched to a gene: 13. CDR3 length: 16 residues. The CDR3 DNA reads as TGTGCCAGCACCTTCGAATGGGGAGGGCCATACAATGAGCAGTTCTTC. Amino acid sequence: CASTFEWGGPYNEQFF.

The chain uses TRBV6-6 and TRBJ1-1; D ambiguous. V was cut by 4 bases and J by 6 bases, with 12 bases left in between. CDR3 length equals 13 residues. Germline V gene data show CDR1 as MNHNY and CDR2 as SVGAGI (reference sequence). CDR3 in amino acids: CASSSLVGSEAFF. The CDR3 nucleotides are TGTGCCAGCAGTTCATTGGTGGGGTCTGAAGCTTTCTTT.

The gene calls are TRBV7-9 and TRBJ1-2, with 10 bases matching TRBD1. This CDR3 spans 15 amino acids. Germline V CDR1 and CDR2: SEHNR, FQNEAQ (reference sequence). Trimming removed 5 bases from V and 9 bases from J; junction bases left unmatched: 12. CDR3 coding DNA: TGTGCCAGCAGCCCTCCTTCCGGGACAGGGGTACGCTACACCTTC. It codes for CASSPPSGTGVRYTF. The whole variable domain, filled in from reference TRBV7-9 and TRBJ1-2, reads DTGVSQNPRHKITKRGQNVTFRCDPISEHNRLYWYRQTLGQGPEFLTYFQNEAQLEKSRLLSDRFSAERPKGSFSTLEIQRTEQGDSAMYLCASSPPSGTGVRYTFGSGTRLTVV.

The chain recombines TRBV7-2 with TRBJ2-1, with no clear D. CDR3 length equals 11 residues. CDR1 and CDR2 (germline): SGHTA, FQGNSA. The ends were cut back, 8 bases at V and 8 bases at J, with 10 bases in the middle. CDR3 DNA: TGTGCCAGCGCCCGATTGGATGAGCAGTTCTTC. The encoded protein is CASARLDEQFF.

A few counts support this clonotype. CDR3 nucleotides: TGTGCCAGCAGCTCCTTGGCTGGTGGAGGGGGGGGAGGTCAGTACTTC. Amino acid sequence: CASSSLAGGGGGGQYF. This chain uses TRBV9 with TRBJ2-4; weak D call: TRBD2 (7 bases). Trimming took 4 bases from V and 12 from J, leaving 26 bases between them. CDR3 length: 16 amino acids. From germline, CDR1 is SGDLS and CDR2 YYNGEE.

The chain employs TRBV20-1 and TRBJ2-1; D unclear. Trimming stripped 7 bases from V and 6 bases from J, with 19 bases between. Germline values: CDR1 DFQATT, CDR2 SNEGSKA (reference sequence). There are 14 residues in the CDR3. The CDR3 loop reads CSVSENYRINEQFF. The CDR3 DNA sequence: TGCAGTGTTTCGGAGAATTATCGAATCAATGAGCAGTTCTTC.

This rearrangement joins TRBV12-3 or TRBV12-4 to TRBJ1-5; D might be TRBD1 (6 bases). CDR3 size: 13 residues. Trimming removed 5 bases from V and 1 base from J, with 6 bases in between. CDR3 protein: CASSGTSNQPQHF. The DNA of the CDR3 is TGTGCCAGCAGTGGGACAAGCAATCAGCCCCAGCATTTT.

This clonotype occurred a few times. The chain has TRBV7-2 and TRBJ1-4; a possible D gene is TRBD1 (5 bases). CDR1 and CDR2 (germline): SGHTA, FQGNSA. CDR3 length equals 14 residues. V was shortened by 0 bases and J by 7 bases, with 9 bases between the two germline ends. CDR3: CASSLARGSEKLFF. The CDR3 DNA sequence: TGTGCCAGCAGCTTAGCGCGGGGGAGTGAAAAACTGTTTTTT.

This clonotype has a count of ten or more. The chain uses TRBV12-3 or TRBV12-4 and TRBJ2-1; D uncertain. The CDR3 is made up of 14 amino acids. The germline V and J ends were trimmed by 6 bases and 7 bases, with 16 bases remaining between them. CDR3 region: CASRTADLGNEQFF. The CDR3 nucleotides are TGTGCCAGCAGGACTGCTGATTTGGGTAATGAGCAGTTCTTC.